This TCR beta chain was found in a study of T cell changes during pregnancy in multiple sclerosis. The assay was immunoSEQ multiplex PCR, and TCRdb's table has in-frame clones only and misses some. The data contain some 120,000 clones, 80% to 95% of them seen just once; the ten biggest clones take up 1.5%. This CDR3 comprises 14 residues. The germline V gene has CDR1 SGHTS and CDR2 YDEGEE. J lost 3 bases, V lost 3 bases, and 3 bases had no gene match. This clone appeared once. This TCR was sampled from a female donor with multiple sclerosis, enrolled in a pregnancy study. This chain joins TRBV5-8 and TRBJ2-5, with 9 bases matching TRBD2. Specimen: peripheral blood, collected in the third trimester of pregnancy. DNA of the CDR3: TGTGCCAGCAGCTACGGACTAGCGAAAGAGACCCAGTACTTC. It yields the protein CASSYGLAKETQYF.